The clone carrying this TCR beta chain was picked up many times. The data stem from a study of low-dose radiotherapy and immunotherapy resistance in tumors. The wider study: The study delivered 0.5 Gy per fraction every 2 weeks to Cohort 1, totaling 6.5 Gy. Intravenously given cyclophosphamide 200 mg/m2 followed a two-week schedule that placed each dose one day before radiation and immunotherapy.

Time point described: after trial treatment. Treatment reported: LDRT plus nivolumab, ipilimumab, low-dose cyclophosphamide and aspirin (RACIN trial). Donors, who were enrolled in a single-arm phase I dose-escalation trial, received nivolumab, ipilimumab, aspirin, low-dose cyclophosphamide and low-dose radiotherapy. Each eligible patient had an advanced solid tumor, and these tumors lacked tumor-infiltrating lymphocytes. This CDR3 contains 13 residues. V was trimmed by 2 bases and J by 6 bases, leaving 8 bases between them. From germline, CDR1 is MDHEN and CDR2 SYDVKM. TRAV- and TRBV-specific primers were used for first-strand cDNA, which covered alpha and beta chains. The TCRs were subjected to amplification over around 19 PCR cycles employing a constant-region primer in conjunction with a V-primer adapter. TCRdb fed the reads into MiXCR, producing one record per CDR3 protein. The table has 65,000 to 95,000 distinct CDR3 sequences, less than 20% seen once.

The chain recombines TRBV28 with TRBJ1-5, with D unclear. Sequencing was performed on PBMCs, taken after low-dose radiotherapy plus immunotherapy. The clonotype was recovered from a male donor with prostate cancer. CDR3 sequence (DNA): TGTGCCAGCAGTTTAATGAGTGCTCAGCCCCAGCATTTT. Residues: CASSLMSAQPQHF.